These 26 T cell receptor beta chains share one sample of origin, sequenced in a study of OX40 agonist ivuxolimab in advanced cancers. Generated by immunoSEQ multiplex PCR, the TCRdb table keeps only in-frame clones and is missing some. This sample has some 80,000 clones, with approximately 95% found just once. The sequencing used CD4+ or CD8+ T cells sorted from blood, collected in a trial of the OX40 agonist ivuxolimab. These receptor sequences come from an adult with an advanced solid tumor such as melanoma, head and neck, liver or kidney cancer.

This chain joins TRBV4-1 and TRBJ2-7; TRBD2 might be the D (6 bases). Germline V gives CDR1 MGHRA, CDR2 YSYEKL. V lost 3 bases and J 0 bases, leaving 15 bases between the germline ends. This CDR3 is 16 amino acids long. The CDR3 sequence: CASSHPGLASSYEQYF. The CDR3, as DNA: TGCGCCAGCAGCCACCCGGGACTTGCCAGCTCCTACGAGCAGTACTTC.

The chain uses TRBV5-6 and TRBJ2-2, with D unclear. The CDR3 sequence is 12 residues long. Germline V gene data show CDR1 as SGHDT and CDR2 as YYEEEE. V shed 2 bases and J shed 6 bases, with 5 bases lying between them. DNA for the CDR3: TGTGCCAGCAGCTTTTATCCCGGGGAGCTGTTTTTT. This codes for CASSFYPGELFF. Drawing the rest from reference TRBV5-6 and TRBJ2-2, the complete variable domain is DAGVTQSPTHLIKTRGQQVTLRCSPKSGHDTVSWYQQALGQGPQFIFQYYEEEERQRGNFPDRFSGHQFPNYSSELNVNALLLGDSALYLCASSFYPGELFFGEGSRLTVL.

In nucleotides, the CDR3 is TGTGCCAGCAGCCCATCTGGAATGTTGGTGGCCTACGAGCAGTACTTC. Its protein is CASSPSGMLVAYEQYF. This chain uses TRBV27 with TRBJ2-7; D gene unclear. Germline V gene sequence: CDR1 MNHEY, CDR2 SMNVEV (reference sequence). V lost 6 bases to trimming and J lost 2 bases, with 20 bases between them. This CDR3 is built from 16 residues.

The chain carries TRBV4-1 and TRBJ2-7; a weak D match, TRBD1 (6 bases). The CDR3 consists of 14 residues. V shed 5 bases and J shed 6 bases, with 17 bases lying between them. CDR1 is MGHRA and CDR2 is YSYEKL in the germline V gene. The DNA for the CDR3 is TGCGCCAGCAGCGACAGGCCGTCTGGGGTCGAGCAGTACTTC. Translating gives CASSDRPSGVEQYF.

The rearrangement joins TRBV28 to TRBJ1-5, with a tentative D call TRBD1 (6 bases). Per the germline V gene, CDR1 is MDHEN and CDR2 is SYDVKM. The CDR3 is made up of 16 amino acids. The ends were cut back, 2 bases at V and 7 bases at J, with 18 bases in the middle. The CDR3 region is CASSLGGGAVIQPQHF. The CDR3 nucleotides read TGTGCCAGCAGTTTAGGGGGGGGCGCGGTAATACAGCCCCAGCATTTT.

V is TRBV6-5 and J is TRBJ2-3; no reliable D call. This CDR3 is built from 12 residues. CDR1 and CDR2 from the germline V gene are MNHEY and SVGAGI. V was clipped by 0 bases and J by 5 bases, with 3 bases between them. The CDR3 here is CASSYSVDTQYF. The CDR3, as DNA: TGTGCCAGCAGTTACTCTGTAGATACGCAGTATTTT.

The chain couples TRBV5-1 to TRBJ2-7; TRBD1 matches 8 bases. CDR1 is SGHRS, CDR2 YFSETQ, per germline. The CDR3 covers 14 residues. V lost 4 bases, J lost 4 bases, and 7 bases stayed unmatched. CDR3 coding DNA: TGCGCCAGCAGCATGACAGGGGCTGAGTACGAGCAGTACTTC. Translating it yields CASSMTGAEYEQYF.

This rearrangement joins TRBV27 to TRBJ2-5; 9 positions agree with TRBD1. The V segment lost 5 bases and the J segment 5 bases; nucleotides outside the gene matches: 6. The CDR3 is 14 residues long. Per the germline V gene, CDR1 is MNHEY and CDR2 is SMNVEV (reference sequence). The CDR3 here is CASSPGTGRETQYF. CDR3 DNA: TGTGCCAGCAGTCCCGGGACAGGGAGGGAGACCCAGTACTTC.

The chain has TRBV27 and TRBJ2-7, with 7 bases lining up with TRBD1. Germline V CDR1 and CDR2: MNHEY, SMNVEV (reference sequence). This CDR3 is built from 14 residues. The trim removed 6 bases at V and 3 bases at J, leaving 8 bases unmatched. CDR3 bases: TGTGCCAGCAGAACCGGGACAGTATACTACGAGCAGTACTTC. It codes for CASRTGTVYYEQYF.

This rearrangement joins TRBV30 to TRBJ2-1; 9 bases are shared with TRBD2. The length of the CDR3 is 17 residues. Germline values: CDR1 GTSNPN, CDR2 SVGIG (reference sequence). Trimming removed 3 bases from V and 8 bases from J; junction bases left unmatched: 17. The CDR3 nucleotides are TGTGCCTGGAGACATAAGGGCCTAGCGGGGCCGATGGATGAGCAGTTCTTC. Protein: CAWRHKGLAGPMDEQFF.

CDR3 loop: CASSLKGRGLGNEQFF. The CDR3 DNA is TGTGCCAGCAGCTTAAAAGGCAGGGGGCTGGGTAATGAGCAGTTCTTC. The chain carries TRBV7-2 and TRBJ2-1; TRBD1 matches 8 bases. Trimming cost V 2 bases and J 7 bases; bases outside gene matches: 10. The germline V gene encodes CDR1 SGHTA and CDR2 FQGNSA. The CDR3 is made up of 16 amino acids.

The gene calls are TRBV4-1 and TRBJ2-7, with D possibly being TRBD2 (5 bases). CDR1 MGHRA and CDR2 YSYEKL come from the germline V gene. The CDR3 runs 18 residues. V gave up 3 bases and J gave up 0 bases, with 21 bases separating them. The CDR3 sequence is CASSHAIGQGGYSYEQYF. CDR3 bases: TGCGCCAGCAGCCACGCAATAGGGCAAGGCGGGTACTCCTACGAGCAGTACTTC.

The V call is TRBV30, the J call TRBJ1-5; TRBD1 aligns across 7 bases. The V gene end was trimmed by 0 bases and the J gene end by 6 bases; junction bases not matched to a gene: 8. This CDR3 region has 15 residues. Germline V gene data show CDR1 as GTSNPN and CDR2 as SVGIG (reference sequence). The CDR3: CAWSVLGQGGQPQHF. CDR3 nucleotides: TGTGCCTGGAGTGTACTTGGGCAGGGGGGTCAGCCCCAGCATTTT. Full variable domain (rest looked up from reference TRBV30 and TRBJ1-5): SQTIHQWPATLVQPVGSPLSLECTVEGTSNPNLYWYRQAAGRGLQLLFYSVGIGQISSEVPQNLSASRPQDRQFILSSKKLLLSDSGFYLCAWSVLGQGGQPQHFGDGTRLSIL.

The chain carries TRBV9 and TRBJ1-3; 8 positions agree with TRBD1. The V gene end was trimmed by 0 bases and the J gene end by 2 bases; junction bases not matched to a gene: 16. This CDR3 spans 20 amino acids. Looked up from germline, CDR1 is SGDLS and CDR2 is YYNGEE. In DNA form, the CDR3 reads TGTGCCAGCAGCGTAGAGGGACAGGCTACCTACGTCCATCCTGGAAACACCATATATTTT. As protein: CASSVEGQATYVHPGNTIYF.

The J gene is TRBJ1-2, the V gene TRBV7-9; 7 bases map to TRBD1. This CDR3 contains 12 residues. The germline V gene has CDR1 SEHNR and CDR2 FQNEAQ (reference sequence). V lost 6 bases, J lost 7 bases, and 5 bases stayed unmatched. As DNA, the CDR3 is TGTGCCAGCAGTCCGACAGGGTTTGGCTACACCTTC. Amino acid sequence: CASSPTGFGYTF.

The table lists this clone with a count of one. The rearrangement uses TRBV5-6 and TRBJ2-7; D remains ambiguous. From germline, CDR1 is SGHDT and CDR2 YYEEEE. The CDR3 runs to 14 residues. Between the trimmed V and J ends, which lost 0 bases and 4 bases, there was a span of 11 bases. The CDR3 sequence is CASSLGQSLYEQYF. Here the CDR3 DNA reads TGTGCCAGCAGCTTGGGGCAGAGTCTATACGAGCAGTACTTC.

This clone has a single count. The rearrangement links TRBV10-3 to TRBJ2-1; D gene ambiguous. The length of the CDR3 is 12 residues. Trimming shortened V by 8 bases and J by 1 base, and 6 bases separated the two germline ends. The germline V gene has CDR1 ENHRY and CDR2 SYGVKD. DNA of the CDR3: TGTGCCATCCAAGGTTCCTACAATGAGCAGTTCTTC. Translated, it gives CAIQGSYNEQFF.

V and J are TRBV9 and TRBJ2-5; 8 positions agree with TRBD1. The last part of the DNA fits TRBJ2-7 better; the J call may be wrong. The CDR3 totals 14 residues. Germline loops: CDR1 SGDLS, CDR2 YYNGEE. CDR3 DNA: TGTGCCAGCAGCGCCGGGACAGGCGTCGTCGAGCAGTACTTC. Translating it yields CASSAGTGVVEQYF.

This chain uses TRBV28 with TRBJ2-7, with 7 bases lining up with TRBD2. Losses at the gene ends were 4 bases for V and 0 bases for J; bases not matched to a gene: 9. The CDR3 has 16 residues. The V gene's germline CDR1 is MDHEN and CDR2 SYDVKM. CDR3 protein: CASSSPPRESSYEQYF. The CDR3, as DNA: TGTGCCAGCAGTTCCCCCCCGCGGGAGAGCTCCTACGAGCAGTACTTC.

The chain has TRBV7-9 and TRBJ1-2, with a weak D call TRBD1 (5 bases). The CDR3 covers 15 residues. Trimming pared 5 bases from V and 5 bases from J, leaving 18 bases between. Germline assignment: CDR1 SEHNR and CDR2 FQNEAQ (reference sequence). This chain's CDR3 is CASSPRQGEGYGYTF. DNA for the CDR3: TGTGCCAGCAGCCCCCGGCAGGGCGAGGGGTATGGCTACACCTTC.

The chain has TRBV5-6 and TRBJ1-1, with 12 positions matching TRBD1. Germline V gene data show CDR1 as SGHDT and CDR2 as YYEEEE. The CDR3 is made up of 16 amino acids. The V and J ends lost 4 bases and 11 bases, in that order; junction bases with no gene match: 15. CDR3: CASSPLSRDRGQGAFF. The CDR3 DNA reads as TGTGCCAGCAGCCCCCTGTCCCGGGACAGGGGGCAAGGGGCTTTCTTT.

The chain uses TRBV25-1 and TRBJ2-5, with 9 bases that match TRBD1. Germline CDR1 and CDR2: MGHDK and SYGVNS. This CDR3 is 14 amino acids long. The ends lost 6 bases at V and 4 bases at J; junction bases unmatched: 6. CDR3 DNA sequence: TGTGCCAGCAGCGGGACAGGGATTGGAGAGACCCAGTACTTC. This encodes CASSGTGIGETQYF.

The chain uses TRBV5-4 and TRBJ2-7; D gene unclear. Germline-derived CDR1 and CDR2 are SGHNT and YYREEE (reference sequence). The CDR3 totals 15 residues. The V gene lost 7 bases and the J gene lost 0 bases, with 17 bases spanning the gap. CDR3 sequence reads: CASAVESTASYEQYF. Written as DNA, the CDR3 is TGTGCCAGCGCCGTCGAGTCGACGGCCTCCTACGAGCAGTACTTC. The full variable domain, completed using reference TRBV5-4 and TRBJ2-7, is ETGVTQSPTHLIKTRGQQVTLRCSSQSGHNTVSWYQQALGQGPQFIFQYYREEENGRGNFPPRFSGLQFPNYSSELNVNALELDDSALYLCASAVESTASYEQYFGPGTRLTVT.

The chain has TRBV7-8 and TRBJ2-7; D is ambiguous. This CDR3 is built from 13 residues. CDR1 and CDR2 from the germline V gene are SGHVS and FQNEAQ. Trimming shortened V by 7 bases and J by 3 bases, and 13 bases separated the two germline ends. The CDR3 bases are TGTGCCAGCAACTGGGGTGGAAACTACGAGCAGTACTTC. This translates into CASNWGGNYEQYF.

For the CDR3, the DNA is TGCGCCAGCAGCCAAGGACTAGCGGGAGGGTACGAGCAGTACTTC. This encodes CASSQGLAGGYEQYF. The J gene is TRBJ2-7, the V gene TRBV4-1, with 14 bases lining up with TRBD2. From germline, CDR1 is MGHRA and CDR2 YSYEKL. The junction had 0 bases not matched to a gene; V was cut back by 1 base and J by 4 bases. This CDR3 has 15 residues.

By share, this clone ranks as medium-sized. The gene calls are TRBV19 and TRBJ2-1, with 8 positions matching TRBD2. J lost 9 bases, V lost 5 bases, and 15 bases had no gene match. The CDR3 runs to 16 residues. From germline, CDR1 is LNHDA and CDR2 SQIVND (reference sequence). The CDR3 protein is CASSLTGTSGLGEQFF. The CDR3 nucleotides read TGTGCCAGTAGTCTTACCGGGACTAGTGGTTTGGGTGAGCAGTTCTTC.